The clone carrying this T cell receptor (beta chain) counts as medium-sized. Method: immunoSEQ multiplex PCR; TCRdb's copy keeps in-frame clones and lacks some. The sample contains under 200,000 clones, roughly 94% of which appear only once. The sample belongs to a study of control samples from healthy donors and cancer patients. CDR3 length: 14 residues. Unmatched junction bases numbered 5, after V lost 8 bases and J lost 5 bases. In germline, CDR1 is LNHDA, CDR2 SQIVND (reference sequence). V and J are TRBV19 and TRBJ2-2; 10 positions agree with TRBD1. Sequenced sample: PBMCs. This clonotype originated in a man aged 55 to 70 with colorectal cancer. The CDR3 DNA is TGTGCCAGTTCGGACAGGGGGATAACCGGGGAGCTGTTTTTT. Translated: CASSDRGITGELFF.